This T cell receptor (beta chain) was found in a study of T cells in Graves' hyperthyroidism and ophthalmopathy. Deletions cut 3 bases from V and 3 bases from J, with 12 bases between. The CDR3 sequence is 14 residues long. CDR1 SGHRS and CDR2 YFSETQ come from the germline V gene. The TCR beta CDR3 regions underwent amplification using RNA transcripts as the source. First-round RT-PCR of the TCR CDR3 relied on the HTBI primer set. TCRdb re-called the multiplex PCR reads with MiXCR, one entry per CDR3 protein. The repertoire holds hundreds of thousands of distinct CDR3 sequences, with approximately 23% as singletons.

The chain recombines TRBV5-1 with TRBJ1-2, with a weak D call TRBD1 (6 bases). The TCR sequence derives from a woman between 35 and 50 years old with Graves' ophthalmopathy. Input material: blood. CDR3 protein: CASSYTPGDYGYTF. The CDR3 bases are TGCGCCAGCAGCTATACTCCAGGGGACTATGGCTACACCTTC.